A single sample gave rise to the 13 T cell receptor beta chains below, sequenced in a study of control samples from healthy donors and cancer patients. Assay: immunoSEQ multiplex PCR; the TCRdb copy retains only in-frame clones and omits some. The table records more than 100,000 clones, about 87% of them present only once. The specimen was blood. The receptors were gathered from a man aged 35-49 years in good health.

This chain joins TRBV5-1 and TRBJ1-2; TRBD1 is a possible D gene (6 bases). CDR3 length: 13 residues. Germline loops: CDR1 SGHRS, CDR2 YFSETQ. Trimming pared 7 bases from V and 2 bases from J, leaving 12 bases between. The CDR3 loop reads CASAPTGNYGYTF. The CDR3 region has the DNA TGCGCCAGCGCCCCTACAGGGAACTATGGCTACACCTTC.

This clone has a handful of counts. This chain links TRBV5-1 with TRBJ1-1; D remains ambiguous. The CDR3 is made up of 13 amino acids. Germline-derived CDR1 and CDR2 are SGHRS and YFSETQ. Trimming stripped 1 base from V and 3 bases from J, with 7 bases between. The CDR3: CASSLQADTEAFF. CDR3 nucleotide sequence: TGCGCCAGCAGCTTGCAGGCGGACACTGAAGCTTTCTTT.

The CDR3 sequence is CASSPNKTYSNQPQHF. CDR3 in DNA: TGTGCCAGCAGCCCCAACAAGACCTATAGCAATCAGCCCCAGCATTTT. The J gene is TRBJ1-5, the V gene TRBV11-3; D remains ambiguous. Germline CDR1 SGHNT, CDR2 YENEEA. The CDR3 length is 16 residues. The germline V and J ends were trimmed by 5 bases and 0 bases, with 14 bases remaining between them.

This chain links TRBV5-8 with TRBJ1-4; D is possibly TRBD1 (6 bases). Trimming cost V 4 bases and J 8 bases, with 21 bases left between them. CDR3 length equals 16 residues. Germline CDR1 is SGHTS and CDR2 is YDEGEE. The CDR3 loop reads CASSGINQGTPEKLFF. In DNA form, the CDR3 reads TGTGCCAGCAGCGGAATTAATCAGGGGACGCCAGAAAAACTGTTTTTT.

This clone was detected once. The rearrangement joins TRBV5-6 to TRBJ1-2, with D possibly being TRBD1 (5 bases). This CDR3 region has 13 residues. V was clipped by 7 bases and J by 7 bases, with 17 bases between them. In germline, CDR1 is SGHDT, CDR2 YYEEEE. The CDR3 loop is CASDTTRGVGYTF. In DNA, the CDR3 is TGTGCCAGCGATACAACAAGGGGAGTTGGCTACACCTTC. Looking up the rest from reference TRBV5-6 and TRBJ1-2 gives the full variable domain: DAGVTQSPTHLIKTRGQQVTLRCSPKSGHDTVSWYQQALGQGPQFIFQYYEEEERQRGNFPDRFSGHQFPNYSSELNVNALLLGDSALYLCASDTTRGVGYTFGSGTRLTVV.

The chain joins TRBV10-3 to TRBJ1-2; D is possibly TRBD1 (5 bases). Trimming pared 2 bases from V and 1 base from J, leaving 5 bases between. Looked up from germline, CDR1 is ENHRY and CDR2 is SYGVKD. The length of the CDR3 is 13 residues. The CDR3 DNA sequence: TGTGCCATCAGTGAGGACAGTAACTATGGCTACACCTTC. Translated: CAISEDSNYGYTF.

The chain recombines TRBV18 with TRBJ2-7, with 7 bases matching TRBD2. Germline CDR1 is KGHSH and CDR2 is LQKENI. This CDR3 has 14 amino acids. V lost 4 bases to trimming and J lost 12 bases; unmatched junction nucleotides: 15. CDR3 loop: CASSREGKTSPSYF. DNA of the CDR3: TGTGCCAGCTCACGGGAGGGAAAGACCTCCCCCTCGTACTTC.

The chain recombines TRBV15 with TRBJ1-5, with TRBD1 matching over 7 bases. The V gene end was trimmed by 2 bases and the J gene end by 7 bases; junction bases not matched to a gene: 8. Germline V gives CDR1 LNHNV, CDR2 YYDKDF (reference sequence). The CDR3 has 15 residues. The CDR3 sequence is CATSRSRGSGQPQHF. The DNA of the CDR3 is TGTGCCACCAGCAGATCCAGGGGGTCAGGGCAGCCCCAGCATTTT.

The rearrangement joins TRBV14 to TRBJ2-4; 9 bases are shared with TRBD1. V shed 1 base and J 6 bases; nucleotides not matched to a gene: 7. CDR3 length equals 16 residues. The germline gives CDR1 SGHDN, CDR2 FVKESK. The CDR3 DNA is TGTGCCAGCAGCCAAGCCGGGGACAGGGTGTCAAACATTCAGTACTTC. Translation: CASSQAGDRVSNIQYF.

The chain carries TRBV25-1 and TRBJ2-1, with D perhaps matching TRBD2 (6 bases). The V and J ends lost 3 bases and 8 bases respectively, with 11 bases between them. The CDR3 contains 13 residues. CDR1 is MGHDK and CDR2 is SYGVNS in the germline V gene. The CDR3 sequence: CASSETSLHEQFF. Written as DNA, the CDR3 is TGTGCCAGCAGTGAGACTAGTCTACATGAGCAGTTCTTC. The whole variable domain, remainder taken from reference TRBV25-1 and TRBJ2-1, is EADIYQTPRYLVIGTGKKITLECSQTMGHDKMYWYQQDPGMELHLIHYSYGVNSTEKGDLSSESTVSRIRTEHFPLTLESARPSHTSQYLCASSETSLHEQFFGPGTRLTVL.

The chain is built from TRBV4-1 and TRBJ1-2; a possible D gene is TRBD1 (5 bases). The V end was cut by 1 base, the J end by 1 base, with 13 bases between. Germline CDR1 MGHRA, CDR2 YSYEKL. This CDR3 is 16 amino acids long. The CDR3 reads CASSQGSGQLNYGYTF. CDR3 nucleotides: TGCGCCAGCAGCCAAGGGTCCGGACAACTTAACTATGGCTACACCTTC.

The V gene is TRBV9, the J gene TRBJ2-3; D is perhaps TRBD2 (6 bases). The V gene lost 0 bases and the J gene lost 0 bases, with 14 bases spanning the gap. This CDR3 region has 17 residues. In germline, CDR1 is SGDLS, CDR2 YYNGEE. The CDR3 DNA reads TGTGCCAGCAGCGTAGGCCTCCTAGCGCCTAGCACAGATACGCAGTATTTT. Protein: CASSVGLLAPSTDTQYF.

The chain couples TRBV7-2 to TRBJ1-2, with a tentative D call TRBD1 (5 bases). The length of the CDR3 is 12 residues. CDR1 and CDR2 from the germline V gene are SGHTA and FQGNSA. Trimming stripped 4 bases from V and 13 bases from J, with 16 bases between. CDR3 amino acids: CASSSGGVSSTF. In DNA, the CDR3 is TGTGCCAGCAGCTCCGGGGGAGTCTCGAGCACCTTC.